The subject of this entry is one TCR beta chain. Its matching antigen is unknown. Profiled with immunoSEQ multiplex PCR; TCRdb holds only in-frame clones, not every one. The table includes 95,000 to 110,000 clones, 70% to 90% detected once. The source of the sample is a study of T cell responses to AZD1222 COVID-19 vaccine. The study's findings and limits: The study sampled repertoires only after the peak T cell response. Clonal diversity was possibly underestimated, and the donors were mostly white British, with more females. Spike-specific TCR breadth and depth were elevated following two AZD1222 doses.

The J segment lost 7 bases and the V segment lost 6 bases, leaving 6 bases of the junction unmatched. Germline V CDR1 and CDR2: MDHEN, SYDVKM. The CDR3 covers 13 residues. The sequenced sample was peripheral blood, obtained 28 days after the second AZD1222 dose. The origin of this receptor is an adult who received the AZD1222 COVID-19 vaccine. The rearrangement joins TRBV28 to TRBJ1-2, with 9 positions matching TRBD1. Written as DNA, the CDR3 is TGTGCCAGCAGATCCGACAGGGGGTCTGGCTACACCTTC. Amino acid sequence: CASRSDRGSGYTF.